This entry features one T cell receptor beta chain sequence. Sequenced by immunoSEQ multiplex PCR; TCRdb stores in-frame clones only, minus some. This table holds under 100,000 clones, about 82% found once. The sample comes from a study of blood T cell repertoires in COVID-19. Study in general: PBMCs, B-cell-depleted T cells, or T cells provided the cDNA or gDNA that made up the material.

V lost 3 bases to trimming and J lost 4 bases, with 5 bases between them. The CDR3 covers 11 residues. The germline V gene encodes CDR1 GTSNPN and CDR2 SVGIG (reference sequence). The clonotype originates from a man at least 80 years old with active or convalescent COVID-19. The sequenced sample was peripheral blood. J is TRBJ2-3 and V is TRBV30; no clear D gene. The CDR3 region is CAWRTSDTQYF. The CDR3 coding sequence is TGTGCCTGGAGGACTTCAGATACGCAGTATTTT.